This TCR beta chain comes out of a study of shared clonotypes between healthy human individuals. Study results and caveats: Genetic and exposure-history diversity was limited by the small donor number. About 4.5% of naive CD4 clonotypes were common to a few donors.

The naive CD8 subset, CD45RO-negative cells positively selected for CCR7, excluded terminally differentiated effector memory CD45RA+ cells. Some clones are missing from TCRdb's copy, which holds only in-frame ones; the method was immunoSEQ multiplex PCR. Among approximately 740,000 clones listed, 85% to 95% were seen once. This clone was recorded only once. The antigen remains undetermined. The sequenced sample was naive CD8+ T cells sorted from blood. The TCR originated in a man aged 25 to 40 in good health.

CDR3 in DNA: TGTGCCAGCAGCGCCCCTAGGGGGCCATCCTACAATGAGCAGTTCTTC. Translating it yields CASSAPRGPSYNEQFF. V usage is TRBV2 and J usage is TRBJ2-1, with 7 bases that match TRBD1. V lost 6 bases, J lost 1 base, and 9 bases stayed unmatched. The CDR3 loop spans 16 amino acids. Germline loops: CDR1 SNHLY, CDR2 FYNNEI. Full variable domain (missing parts from reference TRBV2 and TRBJ2-1): EPEVTQTPSHQVTQMGQEVILRCVPISNHLYFYWYRQILGQKVEFLVSFYNNEISEKSEIFDDQFSVERPDGSNFTLKIRSTKLEDSAMYFCASSAPRGPSYNEQFFGPGTRLTVL.